The clone carrying this T cell receptor beta chain has ten or more counts. Its antigen is unknown. The sample is drawn from a study of T cells in Graves' hyperthyroidism and ophthalmopathy. There were TCR beta CDR3 regions amplified from RNA transcripts. The HTBI set primed first-round TCR CDR3 RT-PCR. TCRdb reprocessed the multiplex PCR reads via MiXCR and lists one record per CDR3 protein. Of a few hundred thousand distinct CDR3 sequences in the sample, approximately 25% are singletons; the top ten hold about 73%. Points from the study as a whole: Onset of ophthalmopathy came a median roughly 6 months after the model predicted it. Blood also carried most thyroid clonotypes expanded above 0.001.

Stable Graves' hyperthyroidism meant no ophthalmopathy progression within 18 months. Exclusion criteria comprised uncontrolled infection, other autoimmune disease, pregnancy or lactation. Sequenced: blood. The source is a man aged 50 or older with Graves' hyperthyroidism.

The CDR3 region is CASRGDVYEQFF. The CDR3 coding sequence is TGTGCCAGCAGAGGGGACGTCTATGAGCAGTTCTTC. V gene TRBV2 combines with J gene TRBJ2-1; TRBD1 or TRBD2 may be the D gene (5 bases each). The V gene lost 6 bases and the J gene lost 8 bases, with 11 bases spanning the gap. The germline gives CDR1 SNHLY, CDR2 FYNNEI. CDR3 length: 12 amino acids.